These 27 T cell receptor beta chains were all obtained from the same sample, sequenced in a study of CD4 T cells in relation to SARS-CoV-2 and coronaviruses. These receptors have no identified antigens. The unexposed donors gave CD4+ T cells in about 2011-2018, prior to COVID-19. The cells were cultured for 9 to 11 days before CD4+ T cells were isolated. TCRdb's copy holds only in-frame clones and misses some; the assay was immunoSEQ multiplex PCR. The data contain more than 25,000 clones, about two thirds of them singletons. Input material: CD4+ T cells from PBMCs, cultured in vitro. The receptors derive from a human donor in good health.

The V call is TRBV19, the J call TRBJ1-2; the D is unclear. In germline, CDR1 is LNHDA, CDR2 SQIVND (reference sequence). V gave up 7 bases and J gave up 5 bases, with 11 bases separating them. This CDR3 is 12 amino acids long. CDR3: CASTNGEYGYTF. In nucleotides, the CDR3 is TGTGCCAGTACCAACGGGGAATATGGCTACACCTTC.

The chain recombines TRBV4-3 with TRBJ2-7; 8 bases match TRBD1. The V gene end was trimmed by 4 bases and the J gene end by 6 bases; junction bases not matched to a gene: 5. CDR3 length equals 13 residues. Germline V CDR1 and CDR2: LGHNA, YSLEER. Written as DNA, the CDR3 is TGCGCCAGCAGCCCCTCCAGGGGGCGCGAGCAGTACTTC. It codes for CASSPSRGREQYF.

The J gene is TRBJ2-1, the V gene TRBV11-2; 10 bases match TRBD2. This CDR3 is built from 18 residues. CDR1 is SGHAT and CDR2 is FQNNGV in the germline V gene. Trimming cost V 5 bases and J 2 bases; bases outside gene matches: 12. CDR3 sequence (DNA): TGTGCCAGCAGCCTAAGAGCCGGGACTAGCGAGACCTACAATGAGCAGTTCTTC. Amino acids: CASSLRAGTSETYNEQFF.

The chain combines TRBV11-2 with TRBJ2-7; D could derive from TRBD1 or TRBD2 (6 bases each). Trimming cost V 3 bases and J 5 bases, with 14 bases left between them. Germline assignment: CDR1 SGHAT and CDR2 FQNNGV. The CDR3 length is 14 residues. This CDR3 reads CASSFSVGGDEQYF. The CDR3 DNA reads TGTGCCAGCAGCTTCTCCGTGGGGGGCGACGAGCAGTACTTC.

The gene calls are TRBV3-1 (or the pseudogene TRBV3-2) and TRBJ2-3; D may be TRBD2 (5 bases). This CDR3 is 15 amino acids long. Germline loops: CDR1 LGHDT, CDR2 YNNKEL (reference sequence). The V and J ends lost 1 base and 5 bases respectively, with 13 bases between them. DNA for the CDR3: TGTGCCAGCAGCCAAGTAATTGTGGGAGTAGATACGCAGTATTTT. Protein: CASSQVIVGVDTQYF.

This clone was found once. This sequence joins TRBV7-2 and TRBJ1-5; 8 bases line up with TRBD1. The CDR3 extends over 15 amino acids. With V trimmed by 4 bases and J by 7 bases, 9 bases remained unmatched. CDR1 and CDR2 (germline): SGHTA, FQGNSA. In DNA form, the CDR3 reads TGTGCCAGCAGCTCTTCGACAGGGGCCGAACAGCCCCAGCATTTT. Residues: CASSSSTGAEQPQHF.

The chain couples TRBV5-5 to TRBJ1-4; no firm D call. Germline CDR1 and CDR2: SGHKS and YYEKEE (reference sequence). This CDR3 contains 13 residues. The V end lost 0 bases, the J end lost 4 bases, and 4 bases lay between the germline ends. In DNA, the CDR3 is TGTGCCAGCAGCTTGGGAGATAATGAAAAACTGTTTTTT. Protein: CASSLGDNEKLFF.

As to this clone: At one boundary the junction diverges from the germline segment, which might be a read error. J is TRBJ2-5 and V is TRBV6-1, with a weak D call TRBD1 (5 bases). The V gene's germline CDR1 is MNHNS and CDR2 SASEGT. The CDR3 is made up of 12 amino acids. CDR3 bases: TGTGCCAGCAGCCGCCCAGGGTCGAGAGGAGACTTC. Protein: CASSRPGSRGDF.

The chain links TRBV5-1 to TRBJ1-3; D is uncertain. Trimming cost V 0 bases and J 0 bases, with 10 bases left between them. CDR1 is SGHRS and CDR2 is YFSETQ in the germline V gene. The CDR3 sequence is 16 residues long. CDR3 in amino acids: CASSLGAGVSGNTIYF. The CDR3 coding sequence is TGCGCCAGCAGCTTGGGCGCCGGGGTCTCTGGAAACACCATATATTTT.

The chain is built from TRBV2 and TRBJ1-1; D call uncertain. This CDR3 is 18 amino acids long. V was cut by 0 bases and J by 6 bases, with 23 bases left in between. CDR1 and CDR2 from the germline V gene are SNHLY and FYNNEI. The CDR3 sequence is CASSEAPGIVGRLSEAFF. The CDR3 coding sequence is TGTGCCAGCAGTGAAGCACCGGGGATTGTAGGCAGACTCTCTGAAGCTTTCTTT.

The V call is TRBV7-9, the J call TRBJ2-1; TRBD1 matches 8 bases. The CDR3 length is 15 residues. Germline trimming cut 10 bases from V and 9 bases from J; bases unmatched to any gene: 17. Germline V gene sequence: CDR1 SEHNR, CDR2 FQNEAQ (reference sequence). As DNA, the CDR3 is TGTGCCACCAGAGCCCCCGTTCAGGGGGCAGGTGAGCAGTTCTTC. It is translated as CATRAPVQGAGEQFF.

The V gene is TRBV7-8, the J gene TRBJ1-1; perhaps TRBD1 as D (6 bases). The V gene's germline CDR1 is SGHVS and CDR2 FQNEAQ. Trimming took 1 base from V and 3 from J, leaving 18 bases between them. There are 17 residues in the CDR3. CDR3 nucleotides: TGTGCCAGCAGCTTAGGGGGAGGGTCAGGGGTGTACACTGAAGCTTTCTTT. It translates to CASSLGGGSGVYTEAFF. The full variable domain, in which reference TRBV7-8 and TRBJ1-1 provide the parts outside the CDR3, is GAGVSQSPRYKVAKRGQDVALRCDPISGHVSLFWYQQALGQGPEFLTYFQNEAQLDKSGLPSDRFFAERPEGSVSTLKIQRTQQEDSAVYLCASSLGGGSGVYTEAFFGQGTRLTVV.

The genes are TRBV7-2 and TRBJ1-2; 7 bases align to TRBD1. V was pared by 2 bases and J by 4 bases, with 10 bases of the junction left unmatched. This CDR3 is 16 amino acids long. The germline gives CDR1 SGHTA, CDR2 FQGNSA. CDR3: CASSLLDRDVSYGYTF. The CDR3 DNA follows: TGTGCCAGCAGCTTACTAGACAGGGACGTGAGCTATGGCTACACCTTC.

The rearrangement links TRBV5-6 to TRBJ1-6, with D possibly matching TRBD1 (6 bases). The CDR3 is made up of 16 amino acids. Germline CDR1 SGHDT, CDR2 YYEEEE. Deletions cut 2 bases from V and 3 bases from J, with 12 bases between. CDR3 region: CASSLGTGIYNSPLHF. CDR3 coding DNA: TGTGCCAGCAGCTTAGGAACAGGGATCTATAATTCACCCCTCCACTTT.

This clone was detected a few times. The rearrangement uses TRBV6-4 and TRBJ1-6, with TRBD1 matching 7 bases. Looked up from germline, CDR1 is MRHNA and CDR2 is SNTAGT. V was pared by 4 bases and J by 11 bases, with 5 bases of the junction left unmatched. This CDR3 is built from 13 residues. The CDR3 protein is CASSVDRDAPLHF. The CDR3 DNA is TGTGCCAGCAGTGTCGACAGGGACGCACCCCTCCACTTT.

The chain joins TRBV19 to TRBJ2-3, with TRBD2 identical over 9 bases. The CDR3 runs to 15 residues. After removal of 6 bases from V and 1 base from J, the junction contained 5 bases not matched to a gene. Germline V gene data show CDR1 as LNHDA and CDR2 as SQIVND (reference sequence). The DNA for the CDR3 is TGTGCCAGTAGGGGACTAGCAGTGGGCACAGATACGCAGTATTTT. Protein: CASRGLAVGTDTQYF.

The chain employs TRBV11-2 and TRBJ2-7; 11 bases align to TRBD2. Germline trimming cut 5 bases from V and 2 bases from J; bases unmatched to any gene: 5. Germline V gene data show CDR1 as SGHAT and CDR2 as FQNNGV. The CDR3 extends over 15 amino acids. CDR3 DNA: TGTGCCAGCAGCGTACTAGCGGGAGAAGCCTACGAGCAGTACTTC. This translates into CASSVLAGEAYEQYF.

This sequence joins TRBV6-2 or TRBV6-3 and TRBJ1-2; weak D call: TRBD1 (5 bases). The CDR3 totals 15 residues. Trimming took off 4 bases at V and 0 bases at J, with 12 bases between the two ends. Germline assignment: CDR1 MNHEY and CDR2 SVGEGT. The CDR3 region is CASSSTGTTNYGYTF. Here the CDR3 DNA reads TGTGCCAGCAGTTCGACGGGGACTACTAACTATGGCTACACCTTC.

The CDR3 DNA reads TGTGCCAGCAGCTTGGACATGAACACTGAAGCTTTCTTT. Protein: CASSLDMNTEAFF. The chain carries TRBV5-4 and TRBJ1-1, with unresolved D. This CDR3 has 13 residues. Trimming stripped 0 bases from V and 0 bases from J, with 3 bases between. CDR1 is SGHNT, CDR2 YYREEE, per germline (reference sequence).

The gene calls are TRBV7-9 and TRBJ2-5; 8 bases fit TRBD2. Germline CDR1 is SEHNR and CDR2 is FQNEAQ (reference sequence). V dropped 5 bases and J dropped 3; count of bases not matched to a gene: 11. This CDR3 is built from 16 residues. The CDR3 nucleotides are TGTGCCAGCAGCAACAAAGCGGGAGTAGGGAAAGAGACCCAGTACTTC. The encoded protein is CASSNKAGVGKETQYF.

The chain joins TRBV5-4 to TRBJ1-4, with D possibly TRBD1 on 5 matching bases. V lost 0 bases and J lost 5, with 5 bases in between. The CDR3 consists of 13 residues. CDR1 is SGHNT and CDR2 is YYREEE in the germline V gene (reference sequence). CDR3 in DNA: TGTGCCAGCAGCTTGGGACAGAATGAAAAACTGTTTTTT. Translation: CASSLGQNEKLFF. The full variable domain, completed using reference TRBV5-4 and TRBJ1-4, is ETGVTQSPTHLIKTRGQQVTLRCSSQSGHNTVSWYQQALGQGPQFIFQYYREEENGRGNFPPRFSGLQFPNYSSELNVNALELDDSALYLCASSLGQNEKLFFGSGTQLSVL.

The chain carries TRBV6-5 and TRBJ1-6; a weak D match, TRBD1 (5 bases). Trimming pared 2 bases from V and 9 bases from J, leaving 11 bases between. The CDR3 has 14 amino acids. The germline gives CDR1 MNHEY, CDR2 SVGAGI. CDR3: CASSYETRGSPLHF. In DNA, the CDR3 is TGTGCCAGCAGTTACGAGACAAGGGGTTCACCCCTCCACTTT.

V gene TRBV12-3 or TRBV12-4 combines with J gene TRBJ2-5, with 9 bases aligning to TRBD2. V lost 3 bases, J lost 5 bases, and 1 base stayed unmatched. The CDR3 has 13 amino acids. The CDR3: CASSFTSGETQYF. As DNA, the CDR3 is TGTGCCAGCAGTTTTACTAGCGGGGAGACCCAGTACTTC.

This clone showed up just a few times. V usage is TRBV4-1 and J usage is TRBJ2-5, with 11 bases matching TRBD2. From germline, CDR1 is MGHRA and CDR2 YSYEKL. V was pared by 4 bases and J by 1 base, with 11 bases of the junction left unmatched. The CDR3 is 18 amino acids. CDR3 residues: CASSRETLAGGVQETQYF. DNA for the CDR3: TGCGCCAGCAGCCGAGAGACTTTAGCGGGGGGGGTCCAAGAGACCCAGTACTTC.

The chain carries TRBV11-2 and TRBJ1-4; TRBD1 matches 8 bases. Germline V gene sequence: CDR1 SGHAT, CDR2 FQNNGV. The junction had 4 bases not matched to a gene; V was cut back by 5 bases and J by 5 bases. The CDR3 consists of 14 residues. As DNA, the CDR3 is TGTGCCAGCAGCACGGACAGGGCGAATGAAAAACTGTTTTTT. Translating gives CASSTDRANEKLFF.

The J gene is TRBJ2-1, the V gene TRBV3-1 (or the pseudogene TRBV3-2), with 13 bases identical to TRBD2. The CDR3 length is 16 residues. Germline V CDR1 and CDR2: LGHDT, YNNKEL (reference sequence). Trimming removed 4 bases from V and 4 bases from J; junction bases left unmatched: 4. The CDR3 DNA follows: TGTGCCAGCAGCCTAACTAGCGGGGGGGCTTACAATGAGCAGTTCTTC. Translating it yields CASSLTSGGAYNEQFF.

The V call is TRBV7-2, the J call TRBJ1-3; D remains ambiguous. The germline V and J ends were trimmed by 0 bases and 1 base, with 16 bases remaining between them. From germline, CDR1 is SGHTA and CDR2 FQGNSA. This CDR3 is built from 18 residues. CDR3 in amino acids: CASSLAPPIGRSGNTIYF. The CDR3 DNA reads TGTGCCAGCAGCTTAGCCCCCCCGATAGGTCGTTCTGGAAACACCATATATTTT.